The following is a TCR beta chain sequence with its context. Its antigen is not known. Time point reported: baseline pretreatment blood. Treatment in this sample: 15 Gy SBRT to primary tumor, nephrectomy 4 weeks later. The tumor was a clear cell renal cell carcinoma. The table came from immunoSEQ multiplex PCR; TCRdb's copy has only in-frame clones and leaves some out. Of about 130,000 clones listed, around 83% are singletons. The germline V gene has CDR1 SGHRS and CDR2 YFSETQ. The CDR3 runs to 13 residues. This sample stems from a study of radiation and T cells in renal cell carcinoma. Study details: Nephrectomy followed 15 Gy stereotactic body radiation by 4 weeks. General study findings and limits: Baseline intratumoral clonotype presence is unknown without pretreatment biopsies. From baseline, blood top tumor clonotypes peaked at 2 weeks post-radiation.

The source was blood, collected from a patient whose treatment included radiotherapy and nephrectomy. The chain employs TRBV5-1 and TRBJ2-5; maybe TRBD1 (6 bases). The better agreement between TRBJ2-7 and the DNA end casts doubt on the J call. The source of this sequence is an older woman with renal cell carcinoma. The CDR3 DNA reads TGCGCCAGCAGCGCCGGACAGTCCTACGAGCAGTACTTC. This sequence encodes CASSAGQSYEQYF.